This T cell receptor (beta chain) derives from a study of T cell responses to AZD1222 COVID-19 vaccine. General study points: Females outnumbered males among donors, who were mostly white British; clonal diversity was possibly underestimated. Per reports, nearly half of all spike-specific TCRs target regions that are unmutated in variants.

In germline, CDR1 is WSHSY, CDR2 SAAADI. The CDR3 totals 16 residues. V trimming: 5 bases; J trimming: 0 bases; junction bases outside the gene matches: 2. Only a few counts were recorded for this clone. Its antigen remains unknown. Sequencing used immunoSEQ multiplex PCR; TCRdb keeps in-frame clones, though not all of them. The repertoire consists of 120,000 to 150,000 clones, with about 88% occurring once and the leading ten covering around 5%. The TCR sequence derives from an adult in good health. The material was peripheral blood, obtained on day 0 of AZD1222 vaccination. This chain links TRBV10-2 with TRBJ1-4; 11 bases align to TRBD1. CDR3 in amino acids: CASSWTGGSTNEKLFF. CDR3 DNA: TGCGCCAGCAGTTGGACAGGGGGCTCAACTAATGAAAAACTGTTTTTT.